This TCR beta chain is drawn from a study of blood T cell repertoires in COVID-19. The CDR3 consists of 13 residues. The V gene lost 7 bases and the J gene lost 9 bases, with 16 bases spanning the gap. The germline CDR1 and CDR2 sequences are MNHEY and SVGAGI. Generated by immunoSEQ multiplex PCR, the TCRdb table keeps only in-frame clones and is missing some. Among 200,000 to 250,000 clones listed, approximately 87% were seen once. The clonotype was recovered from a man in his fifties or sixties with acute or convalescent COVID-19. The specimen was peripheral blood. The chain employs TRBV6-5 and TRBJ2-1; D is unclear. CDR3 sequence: CASTDSRSGEQFF. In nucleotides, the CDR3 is TGTGCCAGCACCGACTCCCGTTCGGGTGAGCAGTTCTTC.